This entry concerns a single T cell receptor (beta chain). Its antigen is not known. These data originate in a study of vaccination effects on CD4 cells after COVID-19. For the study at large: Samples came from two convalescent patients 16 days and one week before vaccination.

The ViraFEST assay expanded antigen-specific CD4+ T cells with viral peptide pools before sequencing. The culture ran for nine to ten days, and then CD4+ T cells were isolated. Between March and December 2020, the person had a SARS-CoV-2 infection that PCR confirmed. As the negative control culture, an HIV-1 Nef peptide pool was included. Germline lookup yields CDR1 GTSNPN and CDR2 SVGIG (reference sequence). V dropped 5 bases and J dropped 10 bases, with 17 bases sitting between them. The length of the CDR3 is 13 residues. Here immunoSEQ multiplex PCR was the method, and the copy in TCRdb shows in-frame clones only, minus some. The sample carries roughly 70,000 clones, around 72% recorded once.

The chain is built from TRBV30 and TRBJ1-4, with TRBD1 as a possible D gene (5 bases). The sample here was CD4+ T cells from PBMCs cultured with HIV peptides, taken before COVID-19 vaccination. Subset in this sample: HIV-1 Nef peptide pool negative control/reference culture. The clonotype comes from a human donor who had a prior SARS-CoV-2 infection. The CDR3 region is CAWEQDTKGKLFF. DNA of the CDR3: TGTGCCTGGGAACAGGACACTAAGGGAAAACTGTTTTTT.